The source of this T cell receptor (beta chain) is a study of PD-1 blockade in classical Hodgkin lymphoma. Broader study findings: CD8+ TCR diversity did not rise significantly by C4D1, unlike CD4+. Prior to therapy, complete responders displayed diversity much like that of newly diagnosed patients. Before treatment, TCR diversity in newly diagnosed patients was reportedly lower than in healthy donors.

Sequenced by immunoSEQ multiplex PCR; TCRdb stores in-frame clones only, minus some. Of about 13,000 clones in the sample, roughly 84% are singletons; the top ten hold 20% to 30%. There are 15 residues in the CDR3. With V trimmed by 4 bases and J by 4 bases, 8 bases remained unmatched. Germline loops: CDR1 LNHDA, CDR2 SQIVND (reference sequence). Comments on this clone: Its target is unknown.

All patients experienced relapse after autologous stem cell transplantation, and brentuximab vedotin exposure was variable. Sequencing was performed on peripheral blood mononuclear cells (PBMCs), taken at baseline. This sequence joins TRBV19 and TRBJ1-2; 8 bases are a match to TRBD1. The TCR comes from a human donor with classical Hodgkin lymphoma. The CDR3 sequence: CASSTRTGKPYGYTF. CDR3 in DNA: TGTGCCAGTAGTACCCGGACAGGGAAACCCTATGGCTACACCTTC.